Included here is one T cell receptor (beta chain) sequence, with context. This sample is drawn from a study of T cell clones after liver transplantation. Some clones are missing from TCRdb's copy, which holds only in-frame ones; the method was immunoSEQ multiplex PCR. In the table there are over 50,000 clones, about 81% of which are singletons. This CDR3 comprises 13 residues. V lost 5 bases to trimming and J lost 7 bases; unmatched junction nucleotides: 6. Looked up from germline, CDR1 is SGHTA and CDR2 is FQGTGA. The clonotype comes from a human donor who received a liver transplant. Sequencing was performed on CD4+ T cells from blood, taken before liver transplant. The V and J genes are TRBV7-3 and TRBJ1-1, with 8 positions matching TRBD1. The CDR3 DNA reads as TGTGCCAGCAGCGACAGGGGACGAAATGAAGCTTTCTTT. Translated: CASSDRGRNEAFF.